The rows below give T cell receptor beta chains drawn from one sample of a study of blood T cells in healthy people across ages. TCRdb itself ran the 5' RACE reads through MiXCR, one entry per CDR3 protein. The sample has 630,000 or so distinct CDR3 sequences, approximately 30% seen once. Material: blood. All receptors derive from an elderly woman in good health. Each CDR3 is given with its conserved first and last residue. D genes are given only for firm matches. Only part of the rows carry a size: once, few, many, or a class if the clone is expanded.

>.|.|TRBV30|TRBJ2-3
CAWSTGGEGTDTQYF
TGTGCCTGGAGTACAGGTGGGGAGGGCACAGATACGCAGTATTTT
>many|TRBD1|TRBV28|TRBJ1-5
CASSSSQGARNQPQHF
TGTGCCAGCAGTTCTTCACAGGGGGCTCGCAATCAGCCCCAGCATTTT
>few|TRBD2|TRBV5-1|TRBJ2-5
CASSPGQRGGQETQYF
TGCGCCAGCAGCCCCGGCCAACGGGGGGGGCAAGAGACCCAGTACTTC
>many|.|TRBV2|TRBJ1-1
CASDIGPMNTEAFF
TGTGCCAGCGACATCGGCCCGATGAACACTGAAGCTTTCTTT
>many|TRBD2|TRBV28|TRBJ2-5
CASSSPAGVLETQYF
TGTGCCAGCAGTTCTCCCGCGGGGGTACTTGAGACCCAGTACTTC
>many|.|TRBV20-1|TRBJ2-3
CSPLDTTTDTQYF
TGCAGCCCCTTAGACACTACTACAGATACGCAGTATTTT
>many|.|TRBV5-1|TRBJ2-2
CASGLKNTGELFF
TGCGCCAGCGGCCTAAAGAACACCGGGGAGCTGTTTTTT
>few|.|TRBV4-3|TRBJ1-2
CASSQESVNYGYTF
TGCGCCAGCAGCCAAGAGTCTGTCAACTATGGCTACACCTTC
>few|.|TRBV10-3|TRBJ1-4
CAISESDSGNEKLFF
TGTGCCATCAGTGAGTCGGACAGTGGTAATGAAAAACTGTTTTTT
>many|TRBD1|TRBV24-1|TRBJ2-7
CATSDPGQGYEQYF
TGTGCCACCAGTGATCCGGGACAGGGCTACGAGCAGTACTTC
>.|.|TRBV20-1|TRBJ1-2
CSASGSGYGYTF
TGCAGTGCTAGTGGTTCAGGCTATGGCTACACCTTC
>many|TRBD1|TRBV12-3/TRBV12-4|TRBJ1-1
CASRDRAFMNTEAFF
TGTGCCAGCAGGGACAGGGCCTTCATGAACACTGAAGCTTTCTTT
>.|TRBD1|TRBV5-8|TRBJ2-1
CASSLFLGQGFPNEQFF
TGTGCCAGCAGCTTGTTTTTGGGACAGGGGTTCCCAAATGAGCAGTTCTTC
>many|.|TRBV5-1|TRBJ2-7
CASSFSLAVSYEQYF
TGCGCCAGCAGCTTTTCCCTGGCGGTATCCTACGAGCAGTACTTC
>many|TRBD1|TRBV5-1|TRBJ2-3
CASSLRGPDTQYF
TGCGCCAGCAGCTTAAGGGGGCCAGATACGCAGTATTTT
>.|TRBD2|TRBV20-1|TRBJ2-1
CSAVSGGAGDNEQFF
TGCAGTGCCGTTAGCGGGGGGGCCGGAGACAATGAGCAGTTCTTC
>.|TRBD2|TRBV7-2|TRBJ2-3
CASSVGGLAGTDTQYF
TGTGCCAGCAGCGTGGGAGGACTAGCGGGGACAGATACGCAGTATTTT
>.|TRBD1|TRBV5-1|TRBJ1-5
CASSPDGQGNQPQHF
TGCGCCAGCAGCCCTGACGGACAGGGCAATCAGCCCCAGCATTTT
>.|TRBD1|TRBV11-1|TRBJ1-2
CASSPGQGLSYGYTF
TGTGCCAGCAGCCCTGGACAGGGCCTCTCCTATGGCTACACCTTC
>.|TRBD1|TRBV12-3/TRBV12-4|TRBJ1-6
CASSLDRGTISLNSPLHF
TGTGCCAGCAGTCTCGACAGGGGGACGATCTCCCTTAATTCACCCCTCCACTTT
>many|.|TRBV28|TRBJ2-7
CASSLGFVYEQYF
TGTGCCAGCAGTTTAGGGTTTGTCTACGAGCAGTACTTC
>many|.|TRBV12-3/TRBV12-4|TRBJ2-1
CASGGIYDEQFF
TGTGCCAGCGGAGGAATTTACGATGAGCAGTTCTTC
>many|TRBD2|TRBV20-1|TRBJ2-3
CSANPSGGFTDTQYF
TGCAGTGCTAACCCTAGCGGGGGGTTCACAGATACGCAGTATTTT
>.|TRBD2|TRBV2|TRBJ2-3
CASKSGGVTDTQYF
TGTGCCAGCAAGAGCGGGGGGGTCACAGATACGCAGTATTTT
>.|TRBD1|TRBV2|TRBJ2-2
CATSGQGLSADTGELFF
TGTGCCACATCGGGACAGGGACTATCGGCGGACACCGGGGAGCTGTTTTTT
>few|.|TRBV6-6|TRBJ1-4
CASSYSGFSGRLFF
TGTGCCAGCAGTTACTCGGGTTTTTCGGGTCGGCTGTTTTTT
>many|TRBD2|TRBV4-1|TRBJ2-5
CASSQERSGGQRETQYF
TGCGCCAGCAGCCAAGAACGGAGCGGGGGGCAACGCGAGACCCAGTACTTC
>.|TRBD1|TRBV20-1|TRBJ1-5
CSARATTDRLAQPQHF
TGCAGTGCTAGAGCAACAACGGACAGGCTTGCTCAGCCCCAGCATTTT
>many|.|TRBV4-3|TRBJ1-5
CASSQVWGDNQPQHF
TGCGCCAGCAGCCAGGTTTGGGGGGACAATCAGCCCCAGCATTTT
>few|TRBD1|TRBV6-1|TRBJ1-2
CASSDLLGQDYGYTF
TGTGCCAGCAGTGATCTGTTGGGACAGGACTATGGCTACACCTTC